Reported below is one T cell receptor beta chain. Some clones are missing from TCRdb's copy, which holds only in-frame ones; the method was immunoSEQ multiplex PCR. The sample contains about 210,000 clones, roughly 84% of which appear only once. These data belong to a study of blood T cell repertoires in COVID-19. J gave up 7 bases and V 1 base, and 6 bases lay outside the gene matches. The CDR3 runs to 15 residues. Germline V lookup: CDR1 SEHNR, CDR2 FQNEAQ (reference sequence). The V and J genes are TRBV7-9 and TRBJ2-1; 8 nucleotides match TRBD2. The receptor comes from a man aged 25 to 40 in a cohort exposed to, infected with or recovered from COVID-19 (not recorded which). The sequencing sample was made of PBMCs or T cells enriched from blood (not recorded which). Written as DNA, the CDR3 is TGTGCCAGCAGCTTAGTCGGTAGCGGGATTAATGAGCAGTTCTTC. Translated, it gives CASSLVGSGINEQFF.